What follows is one T cell receptor (beta chain) and its context. The sample comes from a study of blood T cell repertoires in COVID-19. With 5 bases removed from V and 5 bases from J, the gap between germline ends came to 12 bases. The CDR3 is 13 amino acids. CDR1 MNHEY and CDR2 SVGAGI come from the germline V gene. Participants came from some 23 US areas, aged roughly 18 to 100 years. Donors were grouped by their self-reported clinical history. Someone with COVID-19 had been met by exposed participants within 2 weeks before study entry. The authors' processing: Estimation of nucleated cell counts relied on the amplification of reference gene primers. The repertoire was sequenced with immunoSEQ multiplex PCR; TCRdb's copy has only in-frame clones and lacks some. V and J calls and clone size follow that table, whereas D and trimming were derived from the DNA. The sample lists hundreds of thousands of clones; around 91% were seen once.

This clonotype was sampled from a man aged 30 to 45 who had been exposed to COVID-19. The V and J genes are TRBV6-5 and TRBJ1-2; the D gene is possibly TRBD1 (5 bases). The sample taken for sequencing was PBMCs or T cells enriched from blood (not recorded which). Here the CDR3 DNA reads TGTGCCAGCAGTCGCTTGACAGTTTATGGCTACACCTTC. This translates into CASSRLTVYGYTF.